What follows are 30 T cell receptor beta chains derived from one specimen sequenced in a study of T cell responses to AZD1222 COVID-19 vaccine. The protocol was immunoSEQ multiplex PCR, while the TCRdb copy is restricted to in-frame clones and leaves out a portion. Altogether some 65,000 clones are present, 79% being singletons, with the ten largest covering approximately 23%. Sequencing was performed on peripheral blood, taken on day 0 of MenACWY control vaccination. The source is an adult in good health.

V and J are TRBV19 and TRBJ1-4, with a possible D match to TRBD1 (5 bases). This CDR3 has 15 residues. Trimming pared 5 bases from V and 4 bases from J, leaving 14 bases between. The germline V gene encodes CDR1 LNHDA and CDR2 SQIVND (reference sequence). CDR3 nucleotides: TGTGCCAGTAGTGTGCGAACAGGACTTAATGAAAAACTGTTTTTT. It yields the protein CASSVRTGLNEKLFF.

The rearrangement uses TRBV29-1 and TRBJ2-1; 10 nucleotides line up with TRBD2. Germline V gene data show CDR1 as SQVTM and CDR2 as ANQGSEA. The ends lost 6 bases at V and 5 bases at J; junction bases unmatched: 16. This CDR3 is 17 amino acids long. For the CDR3, the DNA is TGCAGCGTCCCGTCTTTTCCTAGCGGGAGAGGGAACAATGAGCAGTTCTTC. Its protein is CSVPSFPSGRGNNEQFF.

V gene TRBV5-1 combines with J gene TRBJ1-4; a possible D gene is TRBD1 (5 bases). Germline CDR1 is SGHRS and CDR2 is YFSETQ. The V end lost 3 bases, the J end lost 4 bases, and 7 bases lay between the germline ends. This CDR3 spans 13 amino acids. The CDR3 DNA reads TGCGCCAGCAGCTGGGGGGATAATGAAAAACTGTTTTTT. Translation: CASSWGDNEKLFF.

The J gene is TRBJ2-1, the V gene TRBV2, with 7 positions matching TRBD1. Trimming took 8 bases from V and 9 from J; bases not matched to a gene: 13. Germline V CDR1 and CDR2: SNHLY, FYNNEI. CDR3 length: 14 amino acids. CDR3 nucleotide sequence: TGTGCCAGCGAGGGGGACAGTTTCCGTACTGAGCAGTTCTTC. It translates to CASEGDSFRTEQFF.

The V gene is TRBV30, the J gene TRBJ1-1; D unclear. The V gene's germline CDR1 is GTSNPN and CDR2 SVGIG (reference sequence). The CDR3 totals 13 residues. V was cut by 4 bases and J by 0 bases, with 9 bases left in between. CDR3 region: CAWTVGLNTEAFF. DNA of the CDR3: TGTGCCTGGACAGTGGGGTTGAACACTGAAGCTTTCTTT. The complete variable domain, with remaining parts taken from reference TRBV30 and TRBJ1-1, reads SQTIHQWPATLVQPVGSPLSLECTVEGTSNPNLYWYRQAAGRGLQLLFYSVGIGQISSEVPQNLSASRPQDRQFILSSKKLLLSDSGFYLCAWTVGLNTEAFFGQGTRLTVV.

In its sample, this clone was seen a few times. As DNA, the CDR3 is TGTGCCAGCAGCCCGCTAGCGGGGGGGCCCGAGACCCAGTACTTC. Protein sequence: CASSPLAGGPETQYF. V and J are TRBV11-2 and TRBJ2-5; 12 bases map to TRBD2. With 5 bases clipped from V and 5 bases from J, the junction kept 6 bases outside the gene matches. From germline, CDR1 is SGHAT and CDR2 FQNNGV. The CDR3 spans 15 residues.

This clone was seen a single time. The rearrangement joins TRBV14 to TRBJ2-7; D is unresolved. The CDR3 consists of 11 residues. Trimming cost V 1 base and J 4 bases, with 2 bases left between them. CDR1 is SGHDN, CDR2 FVKESK, per germline. The CDR3 sequence is CASSQGYEQYF. CDR3 DNA sequence: TGTGCCAGCAGCCAAGGGTACGAGCAGTACTTC.

This sequence joins TRBV11-1 and TRBJ1-1; D call uncertain. V lost 8 bases and J 1 base, leaving 11 bases between the germline ends. Germline CDR1 SGHAT, CDR2 FQDESV (reference sequence). The CDR3 is made up of 13 amino acids. Written as DNA, the CDR3 is TGTGCCAGCGGGTTGGATGAGAACACTGAAGCTTTCTTT. Encoded protein: CASGLDENTEAFF.

The rearrangement uses TRBV19 and TRBJ2-2, with 8 positions matching TRBD2. The CDR3 length is 17 residues. J lost 4 bases, V lost 6 bases, and 13 bases had no gene match. CDR1 is LNHDA and CDR2 is SQIVND in the germline V gene (reference sequence). The CDR3 loop is CASSLTLAGPGTGELFF. The CDR3 nucleotides read TGTGCCAGTAGCCTAACTCTAGCGGGCCCAGGCACCGGGGAGCTGTTTTTT.

In nucleotides, the CDR3 is TGTGCCAGCAGCGATCCCACGACAGGACCTAACTATGGCTACACCTTC. It specifies CASSDPTTGPNYGYTF. The V and J genes are TRBV9 and TRBJ1-2; TRBD1 might be the D (6 bases). Germline V CDR1 and CDR2: SGDLS, YYNGEE. This CDR3 has 16 residues. Deletions cut 3 bases from V and 0 bases from J, with 15 bases between.

This clone is a singleton in its sample. The rearrangement joins TRBV12-3 or TRBV12-4 to TRBJ1-3; D gene unclear. V lost 3 bases and J lost 7, with 4 bases in between. The CDR3 has 11 residues. This chain's CDR3 is CASSLLNTIYF. The DNA of the CDR3 is TGTGCCAGCAGTTTGTTGAACACCATATATTTT.

This chain connects TRBV27 to TRBJ1-5, with D possibly matching TRBD1 (6 bases). The CDR3 covers 15 residues. Germline CDR1 is MNHEY and CDR2 is SMNVEV (reference sequence). Deletions cut 3 bases from V and 7 bases from J, with 16 bases between. CDR3 in DNA: TGTGCCAGCAGTTTTTCAGGGGCGCAGGGCCAGCCCCAGCATTTT. It encodes CASSFSGAQGQPQHF.

This clone ranks as large. The V gene is TRBV4-1, the J gene TRBJ1-1; no clear D gene. The CDR3 spans 10 residues. Per germline, CDR1 MGHRA and CDR2 YSYEKL. The germline V and J ends were trimmed by 6 bases and 5 bases, with 4 bases remaining between them. CDR3 bases: TGCGCCAGCAGTGGGACTGAAGCTTTCTTT. It codes for CASSGTEAFF.

The chain joins TRBV5-1 to TRBJ1-4, with 7 positions matching TRBD1. V trimming: 6 bases; J trimming: 8 bases; junction bases outside the gene matches: 10. The CDR3 extends over 14 amino acids. Germline-derived CDR1 and CDR2 are SGHRS and YFSETQ. The CDR3 loop is CASKEGAWEEKLFF. The CDR3 DNA is TGCGCCAGCAAGGAGGGGGCGTGGGAAGAAAAACTGTTTTTT.

The chain carries TRBV5-1 and TRBJ1-1; no reliable D call. The germline CDR1 and CDR2 sequences are SGHRS and YFSETQ. The CDR3 is 13 amino acids. V was clipped by 1 base and J by 1 base, with 5 bases between them. CDR3 sequence reads: CASSLTRNTEAFF. CDR3 nucleotides: TGCGCCAGCAGCTTGACACGGAACACTGAAGCTTTCTTT.

This chain links TRBV11-2 with TRBJ1-1; D remains ambiguous. This CDR3 contains 14 residues. Trimming removed 4 bases from V and 4 bases from J, with 13 bases in between. Germline CDR1 is SGHAT and CDR2 is FQNNGV. The CDR3 nucleotides read TGTGCCAGCAGCTCGTTAAGGATGGGCACTGAAGCTTTCTTT. Protein product: CASSSLRMGTEAFF.

This clone was seen more than once but under ten times. The V gene is TRBV28, the J gene TRBJ1-2; D is uncertain. V dropped 2 bases and J dropped 5 bases, with 9 bases sitting between them. This CDR3 comprises 13 residues. Germline-derived CDR1 and CDR2 are MDHEN and SYDVKM. DNA for the CDR3: TGTGCCAGCAGTTTACTCCAGGCGTATGGCTACACCTTC. It specifies CASSLLQAYGYTF.

Details on this clone: At one end the junction does not follow the germline gene, possibly because of a read error. The J gene is TRBJ2-2, the V gene TRBV7-7; unclear D gene. Looked up from germline, CDR1 is SSHAT and CDR2 is FNYEAQ (reference sequence). This CDR3 has 14 residues. CDR3 nucleotide sequence: TGTGCTAGCAGCTTAGGGCTGGGAACCGGGGAGCTGTTTTTT. It specifies CASSLGLGTGELFF.

This clone was seen only once. The chain employs TRBV3-1 (or the pseudogene TRBV3-2) and TRBJ1-2, with TRBD1 matching 8 bases. CDR1 is LGHDT and CDR2 is YNNKEL in the germline V gene (reference sequence). The CDR3 covers 16 residues. V lost 3 bases, J lost 4 bases, and 10 bases stayed unmatched. The CDR3 region has the DNA TGTGCCAGCAGCCATGTCCGGGACAGGAACTCCTATGGCTACACCTTC. Translation: CASSHVRDRNSYGYTF.

V gene TRBV3-1 (or the pseudogene TRBV3-2) combines with J gene TRBJ1-2; no clear D. Per the germline V gene, CDR1 is LGHDT and CDR2 is YNNKEL (reference sequence). The V and J ends lost 2 bases and 1 base respectively, with 11 bases between them. This CDR3 is 15 amino acids long. The CDR3 DNA reads TGTGCCAGCAGCCAATCCGCATCCAATAACTATGGCTACACCTTC. Amino acid sequence: CASSQSASNNYGYTF.

The chain links TRBV6-2 or TRBV6-3 to TRBJ2-7; possible D gene TRBD2, 5 bases. The CDR3 loop spans 15 amino acids. Germline CDR1 MNHEY, CDR2 SVGEGT. Trimming pared 2 bases from V and 4 bases from J, leaving 15 bases between. CDR3 region: CASSYSLGSEYEQYF. The DNA of the CDR3 is TGTGCCAGCAGTTACAGTCTGGGGAGTGAGTACGAGCAGTACTTC.

The V call is TRBV3-1 (or the pseudogene TRBV3-2), the J call TRBJ2-1; D is possibly TRBD2 (7 bases). The CDR3 length is 17 residues. Germline CDR1 is LGHDT and CDR2 is YNNKEL (reference sequence). The V gene lost 3 bases and the J gene lost 0 bases, with 15 bases spanning the gap. This chain's CDR3 is CASSQKGGASSYNEQFF. Written as DNA, the CDR3 is TGTGCCAGCAGCCAGAAGGGGGGGGCGAGCTCCTACAATGAGCAGTTCTTC.

The chain employs TRBV2 and TRBJ2-7, with TRBD2 matching over 7 bases. V dropped 6 bases and J dropped 7; count of bases not matched to a gene: 18. Germline V gives CDR1 SNHLY, CDR2 FYNNEI. The CDR3 extends over 16 amino acids. CDR3 amino acids: CASSPPGWGRGEEQYF. In nucleotides, the CDR3 is TGTGCCAGCAGCCCCCCTGGATGGGGGAGGGGCGAAGAGCAGTACTTC. Variable domain in full (rest from reference TRBV2 and TRBJ2-7): EPEVTQTPSHQVTQMGQEVILRCVPISNHLYFYWYRQILGQKVEFLVSFYNNEISEKSEIFDDQFSVERPDGSNFTLKIRSTKLEDSAMYFCASSPPGWGRGEEQYFGPGTRLTVT.

The rearrangement joins TRBV19 to TRBJ1-6; D possibly corresponds to TRBD1 (6 bases). The CDR3 contains 14 residues. The V end was cut by 7 bases, the J end by 7 bases, with 14 bases between. Germline values: CDR1 LNHDA, CDR2 SQIVND (reference sequence). The CDR3 sequence: CASTYRGGNSPLHF. CDR3 DNA sequence: TGTGCCAGTACCTATCGAGGGGGGAATTCACCCCTCCACTTT. Combining the CDR3 with reference TRBV19 and TRBJ1-6 gives the whole variable domain DGGITQSPKYLFRKEGQNVTLSCEQNLNHDAMYWYRQDPGQGLRLIYYSQIVNDFQKGDIAEGYSVSREKKESFPLTVTSAQKNPTAFYLCASTYRGGNSPLHFGNGTRLTVT.

The chain couples TRBV6-2 or TRBV6-3 to TRBJ1-2; TRBD1 agrees at 8 bases. Trimming removed 4 bases from V and 8 bases from J; junction bases left unmatched: 9. This CDR3 region has 14 residues. Germline V gene sequence: CDR1 MNHEY, CDR2 SVGEGT. CDR3 sequence (DNA): TGTGCCAGCAGTTCGGCGGACAGGGTCTTCGGCTACACCTTC. It translates to CASSSADRVFGYTF.

This clone was detected only a few times. The chain employs TRBV5-4 and TRBJ2-7, with TRBD2 as a possible D gene (5 bases). V was shortened by 4 bases and J by 2 bases, with 16 bases between the two germline ends. Germline V gene data show CDR1 as SGHNT and CDR2 as YYREEE (reference sequence). CDR3 length: 15 residues. The CDR3 sequence: CASSVDSNPAYEQYF. The CDR3 bases are TGTGCCAGCAGCGTGGACTCAAATCCCGCCTACGAGCAGTACTTC.

This clone has just one count. The gene calls are TRBV13 and TRBJ1-2; D remains unclear. This CDR3 region has 12 residues. The V gene's germline CDR1 is PRHDT and CDR2 FYEKMQ (reference sequence). V lost 0 bases to trimming and J lost 8 bases, with 7 bases between them. The CDR3 bases are TGTGCCAGCAGCTTAGGCGCGTCGGGCTACACCTTC. Amino acid sequence: CASSLGASGYTF.

The chain employs TRBV19 and TRBJ2-6; D is unresolved. V was shortened by 5 bases and J by 0 bases, with 11 bases between the two germline ends. CDR1 and CDR2 from the germline V gene are LNHDA and SQIVND (reference sequence). The CDR3 totals 16 residues. CDR3 coding DNA: TGTGCCAGTAGTTTAAACCCGGGCTCTGGGGCCAACGTCCTGACTTTC. Its protein product is CASSLNPGSGANVLTF.

The rearrangement links TRBV30 to TRBJ2-1; TRBD1 aligns across 12 bases. CDR3 length: 16 residues. The V gene end was trimmed by 0 bases and the J gene end by 10 bases; junction bases not matched to a gene: 10. Looked up from germline, CDR1 is GTSNPN and CDR2 is SVGIG (reference sequence). The CDR3 region is CAWSVRRGTGGREQFF. The CDR3 region has the DNA TGTGCCTGGAGTGTACGAAGAGGGACAGGGGGCAGGGAGCAGTTCTTC.

The gene calls are TRBV5-4 and TRBJ2-1; D unresolved. V was pared by 1 base and J by 7 bases, with 9 bases between. The CDR3 runs 13 residues. Germline CDR1 and CDR2: SGHNT and YYREEE (reference sequence). The CDR3 here is CASSLTSSNEQFF. The DNA of the CDR3 is TGTGCCAGCAGCTTGACCTCTTCTAATGAGCAGTTCTTC.